What follows is one TCR beta chain and its context. These data belong to a study of blood T cell repertoires in COVID-19. As for the study in general: From the United States, Italy and Spain came samples of acute and convalescent COVID-19. Sample material is recorded as cDNA or gDNA derived from T cells, B-cell-depleted T cells, or PBMCs.

The CDR3 extends over 14 amino acids. Trimming removed 4 bases at V and 0 bases at J, with 8 bases between. CDR1 and CDR2 from the germline V gene are SGHNT and YENEEA. Original handling: From reference gene primer amplification, estimates of nucleated cell counts were derived. Using immunoSEQ multiplex PCR, the repertoire was profiled, and TCRdb retains in-frame clones only, with some absent. D and trimming were read from the DNA, whereas the V and J calls and clone size are those reported in that table. The sample shows tens of thousands of clones, about four fifths of them seen only once. Adults between roughly 18 and 89 years of age took part from 20 to 25 US areas.

The specimen sequenced was PBMCs or T cells enriched from blood (not recorded which). The clonotype was recovered from a woman in her thirties or forties with acute COVID-19. This rearrangement joins TRBV11-3 to TRBJ2-3; D is unresolved. CDR3 sequence reads: CASSSGASTDTQYF. In nucleotides, the CDR3 is TGTGCCAGCAGCTCCGGTGCTAGCACAGATACGCAGTATTTT.